This T cell receptor beta chain was recorded in a study of blood T cell repertoires in COVID-19. Whole-study context: Samples came from the United States, Italy and Spain, spanning acute and convalescent COVID-19. PBMCs, B-cell-depleted T cells, or T cells provided the cDNA or gDNA that made up the material.

Germline lookup yields CDR1 SGHDN and CDR2 FVKESK. The V end lost 3 bases, the J end lost 2 bases, and 11 bases lay between the germline ends. The length of the CDR3 is 14 residues. The authors' processing: Reference gene primer amplification yielded estimated nucleated cell counts. Clones were read by immunoSEQ multiplex PCR, and TCRdb kept only the in-frame ones, dropping some. The V and J calls and clone size come from that table; D and trimming were worked out from the DNA. Counted here are 400,000 to 550,000 clones, roughly 91% occurring once; the ten biggest clones make up 4.3%. The chain combines TRBV14 with TRBJ2-7; a possible D gene is TRBD2 (6 bases). Sequencing was performed on peripheral blood. The receptor's source is a woman aged 25 to 39 with acute or convalescent COVID-19. The CDR3 loop is CASSQRGAAYEQYF. CDR3 sequence (DNA): TGTGCCAGCAGCCAGCGGGGCGCCGCCTACGAGCAGTACTTC.